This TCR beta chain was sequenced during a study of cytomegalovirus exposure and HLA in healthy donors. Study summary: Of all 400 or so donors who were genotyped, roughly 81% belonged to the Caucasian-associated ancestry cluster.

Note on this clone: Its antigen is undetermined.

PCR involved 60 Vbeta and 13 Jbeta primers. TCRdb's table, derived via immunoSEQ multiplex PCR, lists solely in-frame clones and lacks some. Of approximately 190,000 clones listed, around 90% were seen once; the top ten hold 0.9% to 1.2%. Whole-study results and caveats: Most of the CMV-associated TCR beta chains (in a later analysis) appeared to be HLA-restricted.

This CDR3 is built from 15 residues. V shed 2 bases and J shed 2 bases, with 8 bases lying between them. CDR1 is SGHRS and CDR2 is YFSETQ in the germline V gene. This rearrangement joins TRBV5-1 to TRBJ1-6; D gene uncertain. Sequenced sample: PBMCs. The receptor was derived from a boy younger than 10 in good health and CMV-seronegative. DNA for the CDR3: TGCGCCAGCAGCTTCGGAGGGACCTATAATTCACCCCTCCACTTT. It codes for CASSFGGTYNSPLHF.